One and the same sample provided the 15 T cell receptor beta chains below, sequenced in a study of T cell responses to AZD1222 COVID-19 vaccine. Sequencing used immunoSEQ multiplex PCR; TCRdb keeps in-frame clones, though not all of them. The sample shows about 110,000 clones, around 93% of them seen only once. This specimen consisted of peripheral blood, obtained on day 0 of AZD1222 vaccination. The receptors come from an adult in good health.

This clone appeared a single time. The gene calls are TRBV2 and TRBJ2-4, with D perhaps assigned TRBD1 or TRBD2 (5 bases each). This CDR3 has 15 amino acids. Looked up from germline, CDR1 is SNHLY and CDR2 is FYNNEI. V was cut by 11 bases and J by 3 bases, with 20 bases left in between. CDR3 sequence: CAGSTEDGDKNIQYF. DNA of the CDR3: TGTGCCGGCTCGACAGAAGACGGGGACAAAAACATTCAGTACTTC.

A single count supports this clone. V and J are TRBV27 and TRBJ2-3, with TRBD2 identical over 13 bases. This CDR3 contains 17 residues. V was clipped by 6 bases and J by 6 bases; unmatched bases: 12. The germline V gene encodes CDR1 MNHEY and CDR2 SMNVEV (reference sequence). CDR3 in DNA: TGTGCCAGCAGGGCACTAGCGGGGGGGTCCAAATTGGATACGCAGTATTTT. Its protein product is CASRALAGGSKLDTQYF.

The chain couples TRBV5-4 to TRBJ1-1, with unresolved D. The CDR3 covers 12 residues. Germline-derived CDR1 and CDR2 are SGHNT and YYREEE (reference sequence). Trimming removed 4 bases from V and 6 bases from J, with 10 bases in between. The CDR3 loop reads CASSPLGPEAFF. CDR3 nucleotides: TGTGCCAGCAGCCCCCTAGGTCCTGAAGCTTTCTTT.

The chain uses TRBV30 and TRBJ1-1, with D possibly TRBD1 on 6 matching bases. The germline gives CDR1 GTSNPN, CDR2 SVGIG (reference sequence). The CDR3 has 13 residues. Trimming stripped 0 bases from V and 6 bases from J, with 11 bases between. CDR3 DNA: TGTGCCTGGAGTGTCGGGGGCTCGCCTGAAGCTTTCTTT. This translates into CAWSVGGSPEAFF.

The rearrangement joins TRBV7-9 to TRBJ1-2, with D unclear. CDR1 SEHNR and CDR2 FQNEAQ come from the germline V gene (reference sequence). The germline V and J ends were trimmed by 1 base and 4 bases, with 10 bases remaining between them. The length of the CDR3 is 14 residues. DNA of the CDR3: TGTGCCAGCAGCTTAGTGTCCGACCTCTATGGCTACACCTTC. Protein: CASSLVSDLYGYTF.

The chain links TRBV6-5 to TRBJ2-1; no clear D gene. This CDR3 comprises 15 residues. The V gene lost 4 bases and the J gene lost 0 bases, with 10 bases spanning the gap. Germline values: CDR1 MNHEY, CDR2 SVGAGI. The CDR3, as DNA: TGTGCCAGCAGTTCGGGCTACAACTCCTACAATGAGCAGTTCTTC. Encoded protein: CASSSGYNSYNEQFF.

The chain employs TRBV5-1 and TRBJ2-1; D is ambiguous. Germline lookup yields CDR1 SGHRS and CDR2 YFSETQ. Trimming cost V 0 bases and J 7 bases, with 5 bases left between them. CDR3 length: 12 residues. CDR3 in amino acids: CASSLALNEQFF. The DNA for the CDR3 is TGCGCCAGCAGCTTGGCCCTGAATGAGCAGTTCTTC.

The CDR3 DNA reads as TGTGCCAGCACCCCGGCTAGGGGGGGGTCCAATCAGCCCCAGCATTTT. This translates into CASTPARGGSNQPQHF. This chain uses TRBV2 with TRBJ1-5, with TRBD1 as a possible D gene (6 bases). Germline V CDR1 and CDR2: SNHLY, FYNNEI. The V gene lost 7 bases and the J gene lost 3 bases, with 19 bases spanning the gap. This CDR3 comprises 16 residues.

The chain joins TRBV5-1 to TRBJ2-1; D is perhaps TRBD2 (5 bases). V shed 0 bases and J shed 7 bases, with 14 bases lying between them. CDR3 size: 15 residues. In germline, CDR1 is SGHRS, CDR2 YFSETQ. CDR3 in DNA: TGCGCCAGCAGCTTGGATGAGGGTACGGTAAATGAGCAGTTCTTC. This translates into CASSLDEGTVNEQFF.

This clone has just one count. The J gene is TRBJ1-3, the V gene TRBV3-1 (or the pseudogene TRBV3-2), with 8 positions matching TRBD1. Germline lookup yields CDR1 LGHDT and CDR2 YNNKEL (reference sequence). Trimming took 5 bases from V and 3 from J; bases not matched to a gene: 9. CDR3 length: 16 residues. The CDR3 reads CASSNRQGAGGNTIYF. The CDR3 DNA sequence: TGTGCCAGCAGCAATCGCCAGGGGGCGGGTGGAAACACCATATATTTT.

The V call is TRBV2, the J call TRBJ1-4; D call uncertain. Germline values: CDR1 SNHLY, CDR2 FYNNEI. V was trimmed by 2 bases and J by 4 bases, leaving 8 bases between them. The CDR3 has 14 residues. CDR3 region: CASSEPALNEKLFF. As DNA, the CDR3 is TGTGCCAGCAGTGAACCTGCCCTTAATGAAAAACTGTTTTTT.

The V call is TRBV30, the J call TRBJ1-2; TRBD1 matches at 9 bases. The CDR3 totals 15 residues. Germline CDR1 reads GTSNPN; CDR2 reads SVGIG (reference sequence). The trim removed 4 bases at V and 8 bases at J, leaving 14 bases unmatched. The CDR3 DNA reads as TGTGCCTGGACCGTGGGACAGGGCGGAATCTACGGCTACACCTTC. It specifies CAWTVGQGGIYGYTF.

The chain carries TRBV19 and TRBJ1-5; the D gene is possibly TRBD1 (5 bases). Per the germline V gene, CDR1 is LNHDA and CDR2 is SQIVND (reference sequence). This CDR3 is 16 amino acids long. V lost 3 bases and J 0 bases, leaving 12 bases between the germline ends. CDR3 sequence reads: CASSIGWGNSNQPQHF. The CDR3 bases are TGTGCCAGTAGTATCGGATGGGGCAATAGCAATCAGCCCCAGCATTTT.

The CDR3: CSASQGASYEQYF. DNA for the CDR3: TGCAGTGCTAGTCAGGGGGCCTCCTACGAGCAGTACTTC. V usage is TRBV20-1 and J usage is TRBJ2-7, with 8 bases that match TRBD1. This CDR3 contains 13 residues. CDR1 is DFQATT and CDR2 is SNEGSKA in the germline V gene (reference sequence). The V gene end was trimmed by 3 bases and the J gene end by 0 bases; junction bases not matched to a gene: 1.

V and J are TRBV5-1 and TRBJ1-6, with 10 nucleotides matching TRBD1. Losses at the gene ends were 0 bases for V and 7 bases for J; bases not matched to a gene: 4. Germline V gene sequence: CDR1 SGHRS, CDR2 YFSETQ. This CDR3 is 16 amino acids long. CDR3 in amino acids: CASSLGTGGPNSPLHF. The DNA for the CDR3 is TGCGCCAGCAGCTTGGGGACAGGGGGACCGAATTCACCCCTCCACTTT.